Each of the 10 T cell receptor beta chains below was sequenced from the same sample in a study of T cells in Graves' hyperthyroidism and ophthalmopathy. The investigators amplified TCR beta CDR3 regions from RNA transcripts. TCR CDR3 underwent first-round RT-PCR with the HTBI primer set. TCRdb re-derived calls from the multiplex PCR reads in MiXCR, one entry per CDR3 protein. The sample lists some 500,000 distinct CDR3 sequences; more than 15% were seen once. Sequencing was done on a sample of blood. The receptor set was obtained from a woman in her twenties or thirties with Graves' ophthalmopathy.

The chain joins TRBV6-2 or TRBV6-3 to TRBJ2-1, with 7 positions matching TRBD1. V lost 2 bases and J lost 1; bases outside the gene matches: 2. This CDR3 is 15 amino acids long. Germline V CDR1 and CDR2: MNHEY, SVGEGT. The chain's CDR3 is CASSYTGVSYNEQFF. DNA for the CDR3: TGTGCCAGCAGTTACACAGGGGTTTCCTACAATGAGCAGTTCTTC.

This clonotype was picked up a small number of times. V gene TRBV11-2 combines with J gene TRBJ1-3, with D unclear. Trimming removed 5 bases at V and 0 bases at J, with 14 bases between. The germline CDR1 and CDR2 sequences are SGHAT and FQNNGV. The CDR3 is made up of 16 amino acids. The CDR3 coding sequence is TGTGCCAGCAGCGCCCCGTGGGCAGCCTCTGGAAACACCATATATTTT. Translation gives CASSAPWAASGNTIYF.

The rearrangement joins TRBV19 to TRBJ2-7, with D possibly being TRBD1 (5 bases). The CDR3 contains 12 residues. Trimming cost V 6 bases and J 2 bases, with 8 bases left between them. Germline V gives CDR1 LNHDA, CDR2 SQIVND (reference sequence). This CDR3 reads CASRAGPYEQYF. CDR3 DNA sequence: TGTGCCAGTAGGGCAGGGCCCTACGAGCAGTACTTC.

This clonotype was observed a few times. V usage is TRBV28 and J usage is TRBJ2-7, with TRBD2 identical over 11 bases. Germline CDR1 is MDHEN and CDR2 is SYDVKM. After removal of 8 bases from V and 6 bases from J, the junction contained 9 bases not matched to a gene. This CDR3 has 14 residues. In nucleotides, the CDR3 is TGTGCCAGCGGACTACTAGCGGGAGAAACCGAGCAGTACTTC. This encodes CASGLLAGETEQYF.

This clonotype was seen ten or more times. The CDR3 DNA sequence: TGCGCCAGCAGCCGCGGACAGGCCAAAAACATTCAGTACTTC. Translated, it gives CASSRGQAKNIQYF. The gene calls are TRBV5-1 and TRBJ2-4, with D possibly TRBD1 on 6 matching bases. The CDR3 extends over 14 amino acids. Trimming cost V 4 bases and J 1 base, with 9 bases left between them. CDR1 is SGHRS, CDR2 YFSETQ, per germline.

In its sample, this clonotype was seen a few times. Here the CDR3 DNA reads TGTGCCAGCAGCTTAAAAGACAGAGGGCTTTCCTACGAGCAGTACTTC. Protein: CASSLKDRGLSYEQYF. The chain combines TRBV7-4 with TRBJ2-7; the D call may be TRBD1 or TRBD2 (5 bases each). The ends were cut back, 2 bases at V and 1 base at J, with 15 bases in the middle. Germline assignment: CDR1 SGHVT and CDR2 SQSDAQ. The length of the CDR3 is 16 residues.

Here the CDR3 DNA reads TGTGCCAGCAGTTTTGGGGACAGATACAATGAGCAGTTCTTC. It translates to CASSFGDRYNEQFF. V gene TRBV28 combines with J gene TRBJ2-1; TRBD1 matches 7 bases. The CDR3 sequence is 14 residues long. V shed 3 bases and J 4 bases; nucleotides not matched to a gene: 3. The germline CDR1 and CDR2 sequences are MDHEN and SYDVKM. Supplemented by reference TRBV28 and TRBJ2-1, the full variable domain reads DVKVTQSSRYLVKRTGEKVFLECVQDMDHENMFWYRQDPGLGLRLIYFSYDVKMKEKGDIPEGYSVSREKKERFSLILESASTNQTSMYLCASSFGDRYNEQFFGPGTRLTVL.

The chain joins TRBV7-9 to TRBJ1-3; possible D gene TRBD1, 5 bases. CDR1 and CDR2 from the germline V gene are SEHNR and FQNEAQ (reference sequence). This CDR3 has 14 amino acids. V lost 1 base to trimming and J lost 3 bases, with 7 bases between them. CDR3 sequence: CASSLDRLGNTIYF. The CDR3 DNA reads TGTGCCAGCAGCTTAGACAGGCTTGGAAACACCATATATTTT.

The CDR3 protein is CASRLGRDSWEQYF. CDR3 bases: TGTGCCAGCCGGTTGGGACGGGACTCCTGGGAGCAGTACTTC. The genes are TRBV28 and TRBJ2-7; D may be TRBD2 (6 bases). The CDR3 is made up of 14 amino acids. Trimming took 8 bases from V and 7 from J, leaving 21 bases between them. Per the germline V gene, CDR1 is MDHEN and CDR2 is SYDVKM. The full variable domain, with the rest looked up from reference TRBV28 and TRBJ2-7, is DVKVTQSSRYLVKRTGEKVFLECVQDMDHENMFWYRQDPGLGLRLIYFSYDVKMKEKGDIPEGYSVSREKKERFSLILESASTNQTSMYLCASRLGRDSWEQYFGPGTRLTVT.

On this clonotype itself: A much larger clonotype is one base distant, so this may be a read error. The chain uses TRBV28 and TRBJ2-3, with D unclear. V lost 4 bases, J lost 2 bases, and 10 bases lay in between. CDR3 size: 14 residues. CDR1 and CDR2 from the germline V gene are MDHEN and SYDVKM. The CDR3 nucleotides read TGTGCCAGCAGTTCAAGGATCAACACAGATACGCAGTATTTT. As protein: CASSSRINTDTQYF.